This TCR beta chain derives from a study of Ad26.COV2.S vaccination and SARS-CoV-2 variants. Study background: Doses of Ad26.COV2.S were injected into muscle once or twice, 56 days apart.

Findings and caveats of the study: The breadth of spike-specific CD8+ and CD4+ T cell responses after vaccination was reportedly substantial. It was found that vaccine and placebo recipients had similar non-spike TCR breadth.

Note on this clone: Its antigen remains unknown.

Noted treatment: over 15 received Ad26.COV2.S at low or high dose, single or two shots; five or six received placebo; per-sample allocation not given. On day 63 after the first injection, vaccine and placebo recipients gave samples. This CDR3 spans 15 amino acids. Germline V gene sequence: CDR1 SGDLS, CDR2 YYNGEE. Between the trimmed V and J ends, which lost 2 bases and 0 bases, there was a span of 8 bases. TCRdb keeps only in-frame clones here, not all; method: immunoSEQ multiplex PCR. The table lists roughly 240,000 clones, roughly 88% of them singletons, with around 10% in the top ten. The sequencing used peripheral blood, collected in a trial of Ad26.COV2.S vaccine versus placebo. V and J are TRBV9 and TRBJ2-2; no firm D call. The origin of this receptor is a person between 18 and 59 years old who received the Ad26.COV2.S COVID-19 vaccine or a placebo. The CDR3 sequence: CASSVGDPNTGELFF. DNA for the CDR3: TGTGCCAGCAGCGTTGGGGATCCGAACACCGGGGAGCTGTTTTTT.